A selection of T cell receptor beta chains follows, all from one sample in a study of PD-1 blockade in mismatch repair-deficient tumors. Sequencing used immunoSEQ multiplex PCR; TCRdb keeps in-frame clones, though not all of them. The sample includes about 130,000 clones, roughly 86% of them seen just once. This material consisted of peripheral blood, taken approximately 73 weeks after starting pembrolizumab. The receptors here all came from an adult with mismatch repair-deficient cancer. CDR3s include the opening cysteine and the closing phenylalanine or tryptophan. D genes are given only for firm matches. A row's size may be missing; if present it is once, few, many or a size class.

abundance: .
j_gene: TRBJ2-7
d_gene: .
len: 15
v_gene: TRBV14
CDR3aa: CASSPYRGSVVEQYF
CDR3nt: TGTGCCAGCAGCCCTTACCGGGGCAGCGTCGTCGAGCAGTACTTC

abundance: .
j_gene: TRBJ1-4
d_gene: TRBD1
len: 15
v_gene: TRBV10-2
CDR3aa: CASRFGQGASEKLFF
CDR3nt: TGCGCCAGCAGATTCGGACAGGGGGCTAGTGAAAAACTGTTTTTT

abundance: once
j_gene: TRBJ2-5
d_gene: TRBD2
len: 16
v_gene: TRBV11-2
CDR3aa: CASSLGSLADIGTQYF
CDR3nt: TGTGCCAGCAGCTTAGGGTCCCTAGCGGATATCGGGACCCAGTACTTC

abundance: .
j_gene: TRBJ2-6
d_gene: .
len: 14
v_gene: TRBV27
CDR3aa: CASSLSAGANVLTF
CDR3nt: TGTGCCAGCAGTTTATCAGCCGGGGCCAACGTCCTGACTTTC

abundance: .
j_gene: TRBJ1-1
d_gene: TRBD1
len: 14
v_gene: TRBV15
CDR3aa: CATSITGVLTEAFF
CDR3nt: TGTGCCACCAGCATTACAGGGGTTTTGACTGAAGCTTTCTTT

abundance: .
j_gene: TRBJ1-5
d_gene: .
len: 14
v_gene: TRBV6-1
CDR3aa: CASGGSGSAQPQHF
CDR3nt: TGTGCCAGCGGGGGGTCAGGTTCGGCTCAGCCCCAGCATTTT

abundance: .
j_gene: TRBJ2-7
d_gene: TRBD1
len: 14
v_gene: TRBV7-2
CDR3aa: CASSFPGQGGEQYF
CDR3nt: TGTGCCAGCAGCTTTCCGGGACAGGGTGGCGAGCAGTACTTC

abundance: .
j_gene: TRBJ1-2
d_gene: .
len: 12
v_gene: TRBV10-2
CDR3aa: CASSDGGYGYTF
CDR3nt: TGCGCCAGCAGTGATGGCGGCTATGGCTACACCTTC

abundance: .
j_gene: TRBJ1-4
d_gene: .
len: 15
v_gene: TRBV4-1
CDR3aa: CASSQDGLPNEKLFF
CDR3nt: TGCGCCAGCAGCCAAGATGGGTTGCCTAATGAAAAACTGTTTTTT

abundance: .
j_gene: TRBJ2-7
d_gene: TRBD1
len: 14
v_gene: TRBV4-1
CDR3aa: CASSQDTGAYEQYF
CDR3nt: TGCGCCAGCAGCCAAGACACAGGGGCCTACGAGCAGTACTTC

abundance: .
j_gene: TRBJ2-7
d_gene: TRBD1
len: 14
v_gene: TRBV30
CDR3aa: CAWSVSWTGYEQYF
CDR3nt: TGTGCCTGGAGTGTAAGTTGGACAGGCTACGAGCAGTACTTC

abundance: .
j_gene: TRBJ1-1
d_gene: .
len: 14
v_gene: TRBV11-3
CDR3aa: CASSFSPGQFEAFF
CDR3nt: TGTGCCAGCAGCTTCTCGCCCGGACAGTTTGAAGCTTTCTTT